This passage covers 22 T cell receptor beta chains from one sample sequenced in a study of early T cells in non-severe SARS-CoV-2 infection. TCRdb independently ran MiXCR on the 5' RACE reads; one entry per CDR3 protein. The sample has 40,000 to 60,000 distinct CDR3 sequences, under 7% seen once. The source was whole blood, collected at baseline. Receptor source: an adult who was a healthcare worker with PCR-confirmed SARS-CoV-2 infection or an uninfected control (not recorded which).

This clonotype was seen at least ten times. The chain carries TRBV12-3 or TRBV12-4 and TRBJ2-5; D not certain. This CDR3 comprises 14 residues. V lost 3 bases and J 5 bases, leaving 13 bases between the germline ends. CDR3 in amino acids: CASSFSSQRETQYF. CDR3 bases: TGTGCCAGCAGTTTCTCAAGCCAGAGGGAGACCCAGTACTTC.

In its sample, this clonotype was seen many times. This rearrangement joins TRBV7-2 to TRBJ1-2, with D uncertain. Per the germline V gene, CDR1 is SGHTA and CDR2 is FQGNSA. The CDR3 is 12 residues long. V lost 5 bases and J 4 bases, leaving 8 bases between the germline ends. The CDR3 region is CASSPTSYGYTF. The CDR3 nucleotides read TGTGCCAGCAGCCCAACCTCCTATGGCTACACCTTC.

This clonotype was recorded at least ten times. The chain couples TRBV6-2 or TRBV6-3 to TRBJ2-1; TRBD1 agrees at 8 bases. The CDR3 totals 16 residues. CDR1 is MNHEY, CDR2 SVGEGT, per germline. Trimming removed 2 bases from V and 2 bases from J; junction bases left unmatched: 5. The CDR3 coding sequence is TGTGCCAGCAGTTACCGGACAGGGACTCCCTACAATGAGCAGTTCTTC. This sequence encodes CASSYRTGTPYNEQFF.

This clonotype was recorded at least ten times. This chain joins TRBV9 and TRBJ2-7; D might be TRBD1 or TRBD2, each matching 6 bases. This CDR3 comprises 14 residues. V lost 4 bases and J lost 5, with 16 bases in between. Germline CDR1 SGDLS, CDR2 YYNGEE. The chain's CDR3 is CASSPHGGRHEQYF. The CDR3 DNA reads TGTGCCAGCAGCCCCCACGGGGGCAGGCACGAGCAGTACTTC.

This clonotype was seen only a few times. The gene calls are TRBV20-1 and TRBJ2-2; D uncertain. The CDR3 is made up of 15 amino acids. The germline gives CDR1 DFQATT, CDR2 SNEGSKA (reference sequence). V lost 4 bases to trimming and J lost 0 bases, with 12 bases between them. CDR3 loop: CSAINAVTNTGELFF. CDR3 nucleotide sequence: TGCAGTGCTATAAACGCCGTCACGAACACCGGGGAGCTGTTTTTT.

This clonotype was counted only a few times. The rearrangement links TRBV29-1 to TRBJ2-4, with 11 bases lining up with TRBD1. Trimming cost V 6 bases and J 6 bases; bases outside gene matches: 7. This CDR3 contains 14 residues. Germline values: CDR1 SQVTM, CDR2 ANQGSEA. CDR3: CSVAGTGGSNIQYF. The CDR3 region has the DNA TGCAGCGTAGCCGGGACAGGGGGATCAAACATTCAGTACTTC.

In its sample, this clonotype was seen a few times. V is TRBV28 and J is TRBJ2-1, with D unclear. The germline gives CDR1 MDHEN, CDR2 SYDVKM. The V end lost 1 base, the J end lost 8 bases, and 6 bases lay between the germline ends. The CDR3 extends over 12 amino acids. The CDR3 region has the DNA TGTGCCAGCAGTTTATTAAGGGATGAGCAGTTCTTC. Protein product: CASSLLRDEQFF.

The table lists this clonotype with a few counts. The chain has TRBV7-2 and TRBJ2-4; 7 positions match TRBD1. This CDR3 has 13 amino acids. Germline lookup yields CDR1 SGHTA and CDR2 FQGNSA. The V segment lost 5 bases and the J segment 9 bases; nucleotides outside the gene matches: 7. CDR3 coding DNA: TGTGCCAGCAGCATAAGACAGGGCGGCATTCAGTACTTC. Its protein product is CASSIRQGGIQYF.

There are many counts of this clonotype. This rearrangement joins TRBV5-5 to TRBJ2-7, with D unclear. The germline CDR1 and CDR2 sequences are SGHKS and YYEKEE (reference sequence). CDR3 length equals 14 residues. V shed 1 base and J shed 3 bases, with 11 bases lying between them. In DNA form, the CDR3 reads TGTGCCAGCAGCTTGTCAGTAGGGCACTACGAGCAGTACTTC. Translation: CASSLSVGHYEQYF.

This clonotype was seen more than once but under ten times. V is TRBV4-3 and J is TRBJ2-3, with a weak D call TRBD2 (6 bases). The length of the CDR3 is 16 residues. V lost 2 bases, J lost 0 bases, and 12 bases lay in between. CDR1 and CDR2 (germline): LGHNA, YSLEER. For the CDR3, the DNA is TGCGCCAGCAGCCAACCCTCCGGGACTAGCACAGATACGCAGTATTTT. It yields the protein CASSQPSGTSTDTQYF.

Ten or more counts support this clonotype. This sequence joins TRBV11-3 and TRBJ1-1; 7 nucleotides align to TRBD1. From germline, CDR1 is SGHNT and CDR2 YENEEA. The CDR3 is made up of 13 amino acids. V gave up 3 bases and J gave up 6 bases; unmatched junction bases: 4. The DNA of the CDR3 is TGTGCCAGCAGCTTTCAGGGGGTCTCTGAAGCTTTCTTT. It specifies CASSFQGVSEAFF.

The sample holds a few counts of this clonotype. The CDR3 is CSARSARTVVGELFF. The CDR3 nucleotides read TGCAGTGCTAGATCGGCGCGGACGGTGGTCGGGGAGCTGTTTTTT. The chain links TRBV20-1 to TRBJ2-2; D uncertain. Between the trimmed V and J ends, which lost 2 bases and 7 bases, there was a span of 17 bases. Germline loops: CDR1 DFQATT, CDR2 SNEGSKA (reference sequence). CDR3 length: 15 amino acids.

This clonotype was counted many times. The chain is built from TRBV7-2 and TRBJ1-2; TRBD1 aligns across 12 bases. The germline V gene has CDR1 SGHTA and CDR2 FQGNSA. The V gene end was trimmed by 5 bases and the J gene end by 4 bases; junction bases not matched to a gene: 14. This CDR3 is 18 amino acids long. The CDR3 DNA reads TGTGCCAGCAGCCCCGGTGGTTCCGGGACAGGGGGCATCTATGGCTACACCTTC. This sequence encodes CASSPGGSGTGGIYGYTF.

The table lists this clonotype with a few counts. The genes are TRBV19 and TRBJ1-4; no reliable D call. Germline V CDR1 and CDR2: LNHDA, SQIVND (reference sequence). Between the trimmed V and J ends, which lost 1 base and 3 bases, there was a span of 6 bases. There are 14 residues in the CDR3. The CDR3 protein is CASSIAASNEKLFF. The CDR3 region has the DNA TGTGCCAGTAGTATAGCGGCCTCTAATGAAAAACTGTTTTTT.

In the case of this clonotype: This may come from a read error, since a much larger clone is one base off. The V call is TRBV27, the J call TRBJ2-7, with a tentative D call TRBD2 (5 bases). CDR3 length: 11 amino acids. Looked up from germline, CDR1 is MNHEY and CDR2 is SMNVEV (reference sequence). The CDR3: CASGFGSEQYF. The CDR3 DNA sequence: TGTGCCAGCGGTTTTGGGAGCGAGCAGTACTTC.

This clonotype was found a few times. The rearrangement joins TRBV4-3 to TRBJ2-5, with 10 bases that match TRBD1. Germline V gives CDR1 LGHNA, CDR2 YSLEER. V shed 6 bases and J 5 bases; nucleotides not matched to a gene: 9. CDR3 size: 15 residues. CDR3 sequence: CASSTGTGVGETQYF. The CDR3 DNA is TGCGCCAGCAGTACCGGGACAGGGGTAGGCGAGACCCAGTACTTC.

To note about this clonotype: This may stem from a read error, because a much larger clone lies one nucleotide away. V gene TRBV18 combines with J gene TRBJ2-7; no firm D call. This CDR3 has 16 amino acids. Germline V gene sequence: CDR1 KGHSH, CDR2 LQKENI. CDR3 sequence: CTSSRVAPEISYEQYF. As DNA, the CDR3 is TGTACCAGCTCACGGGTCGCACCGGAGATATCCTACGAGCAGTACTTC.

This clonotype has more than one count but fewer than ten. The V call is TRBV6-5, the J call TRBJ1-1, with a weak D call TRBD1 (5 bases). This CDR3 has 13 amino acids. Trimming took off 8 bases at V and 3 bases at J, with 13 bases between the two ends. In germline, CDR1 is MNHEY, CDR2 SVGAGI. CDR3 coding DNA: TGTGCCAGCTCGGCAGGGATGGACACTGAAGCTTTCTTT. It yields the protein CASSAGMDTEAFF.

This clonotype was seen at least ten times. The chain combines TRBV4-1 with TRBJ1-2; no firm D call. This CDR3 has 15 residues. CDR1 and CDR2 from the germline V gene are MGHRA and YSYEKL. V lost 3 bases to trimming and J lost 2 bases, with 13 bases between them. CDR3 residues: CASSHNTAQNYGYTF. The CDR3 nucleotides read TGCGCCAGCAGCCACAACACGGCACAGAACTATGGCTACACCTTC.

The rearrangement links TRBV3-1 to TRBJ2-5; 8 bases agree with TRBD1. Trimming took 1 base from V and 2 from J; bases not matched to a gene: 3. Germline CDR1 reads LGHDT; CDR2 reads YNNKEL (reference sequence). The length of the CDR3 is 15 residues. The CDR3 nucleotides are TGTGCCAGCAGCCAAGCTAACAGGGGGCAAGAGACCCAGTACTTC. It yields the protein CASSQANRGQETQYF.

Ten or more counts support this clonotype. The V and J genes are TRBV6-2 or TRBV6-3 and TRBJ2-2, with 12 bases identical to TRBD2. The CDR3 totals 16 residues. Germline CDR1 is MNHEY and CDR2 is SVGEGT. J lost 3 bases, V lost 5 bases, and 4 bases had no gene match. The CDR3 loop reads CASSPLAGGHTGELFF. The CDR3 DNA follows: TGTGCCAGCAGTCCGCTAGCGGGGGGGCACACCGGGGAGCTGTTTTTT.

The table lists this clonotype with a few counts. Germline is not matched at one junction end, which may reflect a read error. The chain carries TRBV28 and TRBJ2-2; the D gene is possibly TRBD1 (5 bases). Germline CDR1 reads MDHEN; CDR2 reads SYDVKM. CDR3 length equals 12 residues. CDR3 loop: CADQGHTGELFF. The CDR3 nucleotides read TGCGCCGACCAGGGCCACACCGGGGAGCTGTTTTTT.